This T cell receptor beta chain is from a study of cytomegalovirus exposure and HLA in healthy donors. Study-level findings and limits: Cytomegalovirus-associated status was assigned to approximately 160 TCR beta chains. Generally TCR sequences proved uncommon, though certain public TCRs appeared in numerous donors.

Remarks on this clone: Its antigen is undetermined.

The approximately 120-subject validation cohort, separate from the approximately 660-subject first cohort, included the donors. The CDR3 length is 15 residues. From germline, CDR1 is LGHNA and CDR2 YSLEER. V shed 0 bases and J shed 3 bases, with 12 bases lying between them. The method was immunoSEQ multiplex PCR; TCRdb's version includes in-frame clones alone and lacks a portion of them. Here the sample spans a few hundred thousand clones, 86% being singletons. Sequenced input: PBMCs. The V gene is TRBV4-3, the J gene TRBJ2-7; D remains ambiguous. The receptor was isolated from a woman aged 18-30 years in good health and CMV-seronegative. CDR3 in DNA: TGCGCCAGCAGCCAAGATCCAGGTTTCTACTACGAGCAGTACTTC. Its translation: CASSQDPGFYYEQYF.